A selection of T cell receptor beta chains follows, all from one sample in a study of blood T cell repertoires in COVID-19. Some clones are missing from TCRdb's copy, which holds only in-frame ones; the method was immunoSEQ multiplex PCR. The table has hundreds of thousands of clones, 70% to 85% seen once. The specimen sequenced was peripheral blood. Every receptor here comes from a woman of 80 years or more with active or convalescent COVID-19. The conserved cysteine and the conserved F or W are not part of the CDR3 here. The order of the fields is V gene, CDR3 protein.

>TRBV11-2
ASGPLAGTYEQY
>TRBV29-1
SVPTGDPDTQY
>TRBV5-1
ASSFTGDTGELF
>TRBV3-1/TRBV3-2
ASSLPGQKHGYT
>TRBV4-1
ASSQELGRQETQY
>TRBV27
ASRFREAQKLF
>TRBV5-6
ASSTGTVLNTEAF
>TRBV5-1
ASSPRPGGRTGELF
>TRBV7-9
ASSFRGDLYGYT
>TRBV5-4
ASSLLGAANTGELF
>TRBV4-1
ASSPATATEKLF
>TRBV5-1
ASSLAFASGSTYEQY
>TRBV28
ASLGRNVAERTYEQY
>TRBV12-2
ASRLGGPGRSYGYT
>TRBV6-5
ASSYSGGPDGYT
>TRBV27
ASRPTPGINQPQH
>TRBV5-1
ASSFAGGPVGDTQY
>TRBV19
ASSIMSGSTETQY
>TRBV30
AWTGTSGREPQF
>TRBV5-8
ASVPRVRTSNQPQH
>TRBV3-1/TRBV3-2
ASSDSSSGNTIY
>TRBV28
ASSLLGTAPNIQY
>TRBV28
ASSTGTQGRQLF
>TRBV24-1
ATSDFGGEAF
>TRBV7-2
ASSLSNTIY
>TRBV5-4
ASSLRSQTGGELF
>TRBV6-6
ASIMFSGNTIY
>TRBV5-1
ASSLNTGGGYEQY
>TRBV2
ASSLLNFRVGEQY
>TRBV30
AWSILHRGPYEAF
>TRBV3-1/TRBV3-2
ASSRLLFYEQY
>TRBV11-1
ASTPYVAGTDTQY
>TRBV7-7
ASSPGFGQGMDEQF
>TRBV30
AWSGQLGNTIY
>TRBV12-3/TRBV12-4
ASSRRFTEAF
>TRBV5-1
ASSTDIGEQY
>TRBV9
ASSTTSAALAGELF
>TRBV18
ASSPRGSGGTYEQY
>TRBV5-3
ARSPGEGTYEQY
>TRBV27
ASSPNQGLYGYT
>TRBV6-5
ASRTGQQETQY
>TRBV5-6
ASSYSGGSYEQY
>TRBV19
ASSTLQGRMDEQY
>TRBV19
ASTGSSYNSPLH
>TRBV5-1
ASTKTGADYGYT
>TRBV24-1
ATSARGGQYQETQY
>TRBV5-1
ASSPDSYYGYT
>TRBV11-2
ASSPPGNWALH
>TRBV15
ATSRVPEAQH